The 2 T cell receptor beta chains given below trace back to one sample, sequenced in a study of early T cells in non-severe SARS-CoV-2 infection. TCRdb processed the 5' RACE reads anew with MiXCR; each CDR3 protein has one entry. The sample records tens of thousands of distinct CDR3 sequences, roughly 18% being singletons. The sequencing here drew on whole blood, taken at baseline. The receptors shown here come from an adult who was a healthcare worker with PCR-confirmed SARS-CoV-2 infection or an uninfected control (not recorded which).

This clonotype has at least ten counts. The J gene is TRBJ2-2, the V gene TRBV14; no reliable D call. Trimming removed 3 bases from V and 3 bases from J, with 11 bases in between. This CDR3 spans 15 amino acids. Germline loops: CDR1 SGHDN, CDR2 FVKESK. The CDR3 bases are TGTGCCAGCAGCCACCAAATGGGTGACACCGGGGAGCTGTTTTTT. Translated: CASSHQMGDTGELFF.

This chain links TRBV5-1 with TRBJ2-1; D call uncertain. This CDR3 region has 14 residues. V was cut by 4 bases and J by 2 bases, with 10 bases left in between. The germline V gene has CDR1 SGHRS and CDR2 YFSETQ. The CDR3 sequence: CASSKDGPYNEQFF. The CDR3 coding sequence is TGCGCCAGCAGCAAGGACGGTCCCTACAATGAGCAGTTCTTC.